A selection of T cell receptor beta chains follows, all from one sample in a study of Tregs in tolerant kidney transplant recipients. The antigens of these receptors remain unknown. Profiled with immunoSEQ multiplex PCR; TCRdb holds only in-frame clones, not every one. The data hold fewer than 45,000 clones, with just under 97% observed a single time. What was sequenced was Tregs from blood cultured with allogeneic cells. All receptors come from a human donor in good health. CDR3s include the opening cysteine and the closing phenylalanine or tryptophan. The D gene is left open where the match is weak. Size values are once, few and many counts, or a class for expanded clones, and some rows have none.

j_gene: TRBJ1-1; abundance: -; d_gene: TRBD1; v_gene: TRBV5-1; CDR3aa: CASSSPTGGTEAFF; CDR3nt: TGCGCCAGCAGCTCTCCTACAGGGGGCACTGAAGCTTTCTTT
j_gene: TRBJ2-5; abundance: once; d_gene: TRBD2; v_gene: TRBV19; CDR3aa: CASSRGTGRLAGGQALETQYF; CDR3nt: TGTGCCAGTAGTAGGGGTACAGGGAGGCTAGCGGGGGGACAGGCGTTGGAGACCCAGTACTTC
j_gene: TRBJ1-1; abundance: -; d_gene: -; v_gene: TRBV11-2; CDR3aa: CASSLFLWFEQAKNTEAFF; CDR3nt: TGTGCCAGCAGCTTATTTCTCTGGTTTGAACAGGCTAAGAACACTGAAGCTTTCTTT
j_gene: TRBJ2-1; abundance: once; d_gene: TRBD1; v_gene: TRBV7-9; CDR3aa: CASSDGTDNEQFF; CDR3nt: TGTGCCAGCAGCGACGGGACAGACAATGAGCAGTTCTTC
j_gene: TRBJ2-5; abundance: -; d_gene: -; v_gene: TRBV5-1; CDR3aa: CASSLAAGTQETQYF; CDR3nt: TGCGCCAGCAGCTTGGCCGCTGGGACCCAAGAGACCCAGTACTTC
j_gene: TRBJ2-1; abundance: -; d_gene: TRBD2; v_gene: TRBV18; CDR3aa: CASSPRVKLADSYNEQFF; CDR3nt: TGTGCCAGCTCACCACGGGTGAAACTAGCGGACTCCTACAATGAGCAGTTCTTC
j_gene: TRBJ1-2; abundance: -; d_gene: -; v_gene: TRBV9; CDR3aa: CASSAQYRANYGYTF; CDR3nt: TGTGCCAGCAGCGCTCAATACAGGGCGAACTATGGCTACACCTTC
j_gene: TRBJ2-3; abundance: -; d_gene: TRBD2; v_gene: TRBV5-1; CDR3aa: CASSLSSGGADTQYF; CDR3nt: TGCGCCAGCAGCTTGAGTAGCGGGGGGGCAGATACGCAGTATTTT
j_gene: TRBJ2-3; abundance: -; d_gene: -; v_gene: TRBV4-2; CDR3aa: CASSGRDGALTDTQYF; CDR3nt: TGTGCCAGCAGCGGGCGGGACGGGGCCCTCACAGATACGCAGTATTTT
j_gene: TRBJ2-2; abundance: -; d_gene: TRBD2; v_gene: TRBV6-5; CDR3aa: CASMGLAGTGELFF; CDR3nt: TGTGCCAGCATGGGACTAGCGGGAACCGGGGAGCTGTTTTTT
j_gene: TRBJ2-6; abundance: once; d_gene: -; v_gene: TRBV11-2; CDR3aa: CASSPTRGRDYSGANVLTF; CDR3nt: TGTGCCAGCAGTCCAACCAGGGGTAGGGACTACTCTGGGGCCAACGTCCTGACTTTC
j_gene: TRBJ2-7; abundance: -; d_gene: -; v_gene: TRBV6-1; CDR3aa: CASGPLKGTYEQYF; CDR3nt: TGTGCCAGCGGACCCCTAAAGGGCACTTACGAGCAGTACTTC
j_gene: TRBJ1-2; abundance: -; d_gene: -; v_gene: TRBV5-8; CDR3aa: CASSLTQISYGYTF; CDR3nt: TGTGCCAGCAGCTTGACCCAGATTTCCTATGGCTACACCTTC
j_gene: TRBJ1-1; abundance: -; d_gene: -; v_gene: TRBV19; CDR3aa: CASSPGGAYTEAFF; CDR3nt: TGTGCCAGTAGTCCTGGAGGGGCGTACACTGAAGCTTTCTTT
j_gene: TRBJ1-1; abundance: -; d_gene: TRBD1; v_gene: TRBV7-2; CDR3aa: CASSVDRGRTEAFF; CDR3nt: TGTGCCAGCAGCGTGGACAGGGGTAGGACTGAAGCTTTCTTT
j_gene: TRBJ1-1; abundance: -; d_gene: TRBD1; v_gene: TRBV18; CDR3aa: CASSPLQGWNTEAFF; CDR3nt: TGTGCCAGCTCACCTCTACAGGGGTGGAACACTGAAGCTTTCTTT
j_gene: TRBJ2-2; abundance: -; d_gene: TRBD1; v_gene: TRBV7-9; CDR3aa: CASSQLTGGAGELFF; CDR3nt: TGTGCCAGCAGCCAATTAACAGGGGGAGCTGGGGAGCTGTTTTTT
j_gene: TRBJ2-7; abundance: once; d_gene: TRBD2; v_gene: TRBV5-1; CDR3aa: CASSVGLPGGEQYF; CDR3nt: TGCGCCAGCAGCGTGGGACTGCCCGGGGGGGAGCAGTACTTC
j_gene: TRBJ1-1; abundance: -; d_gene: -; v_gene: TRBV7-8; CDR3aa: CASSLVGWSTEAFF; CDR3nt: TGTGCCAGCAGCTTAGTGGGTTGGAGCACTGAAGCTTTCTTT
j_gene: TRBJ2-5; abundance: -; d_gene: -; v_gene: TRBV19; CDR3aa: CASSVRQPGRTQYF; CDR3nt: TGTGCCAGTAGTGTTCGACAGCCTGGGAGGACCCAGTACTTC
j_gene: TRBJ2-7; abundance: -; d_gene: -; v_gene: TRBV9; CDR3aa: CASSARPTYEQYF; CDR3nt: TGTGCCAGCAGCGCTCGACCTACCTACGAGCAGTACTTC
j_gene: TRBJ1-1; abundance: -; d_gene: -; v_gene: TRBV5-6; CDR3aa: CASSLGQNPEAFF; CDR3nt: TGTGCCAGCAGCTTGGGACAGAACCCTGAAGCTTTCTTT
j_gene: TRBJ2-4; abundance: -; d_gene: -; v_gene: TRBV15; CDR3aa: CATSKRGITKNIQYF; CDR3nt: TGTGCCACCAGCAAACGGGGGATTACCAAGAACATTCAGTACTTC
j_gene: TRBJ2-6; abundance: -; d_gene: TRBD1; v_gene: TRBV30; CDR3aa: CAWEAGTGNSGANVLTF; CDR3nt: TGTGCCTGGGAGGCCGGGACAGGGAACTCTGGGGCCAACGTCCTGACTTTC
j_gene: TRBJ2-5; abundance: once; d_gene: -; v_gene: TRBV7-8; CDR3aa: CASSARGWGGQETQYF; CDR3nt: TGTGCCAGCAGCGCAAGGGGGTGGGGAGGCCAAGAGACCCAGTACTTC